This T cell receptor (beta chain) was found in a study of identical twins. This clonotype was observed a handful of times. Its antigen remains unknown. Findings of the study overall: Twins showed weaker excess sharing in their beta out-of-frame sequences.

The germline V gene encodes CDR1 LNHDA and CDR2 SQIVND (reference sequence). Trimming left V 3 bases short and J 9 bases short, with 14 bases between. This CDR3 is 13 amino acids long. TCRdb used MiXCR to reprocess the 5' RACE reads, holding one entry per CDR3 protein. The table shows fewer than 500,000 distinct CDR3 sequences, with roughly 24% occurring only once. The same specimen was also included in a second study, on T cells expressing NK-cell markers.

The sample was CD4+ T cells sorted from blood. The V call is TRBV19, the J call TRBJ2-5; TRBD1 is a possible D gene (6 bases). The sequence came from a woman aged 18-29 years in good health. CDR3 sequence (DNA): TGTGCCAGTAGTATGGACAGCCACTCTTCCCAGTACTTC. This translates into CASSMDSHSSQYF.